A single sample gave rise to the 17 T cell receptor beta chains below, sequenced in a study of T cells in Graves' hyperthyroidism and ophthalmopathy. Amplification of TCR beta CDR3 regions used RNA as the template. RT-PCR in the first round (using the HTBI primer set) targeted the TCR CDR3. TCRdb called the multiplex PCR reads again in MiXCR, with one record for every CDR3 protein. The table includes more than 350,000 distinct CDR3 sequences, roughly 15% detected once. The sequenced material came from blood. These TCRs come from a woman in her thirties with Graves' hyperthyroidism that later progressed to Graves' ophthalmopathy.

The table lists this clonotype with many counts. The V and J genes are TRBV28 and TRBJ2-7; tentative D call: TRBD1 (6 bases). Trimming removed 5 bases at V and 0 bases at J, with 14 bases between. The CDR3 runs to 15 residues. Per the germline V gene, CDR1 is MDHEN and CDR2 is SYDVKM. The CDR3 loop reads CASSLYRDPSYEQYF. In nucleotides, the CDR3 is TGTGCCAGCAGTCTATACAGGGACCCCTCCTACGAGCAGTACTTC.

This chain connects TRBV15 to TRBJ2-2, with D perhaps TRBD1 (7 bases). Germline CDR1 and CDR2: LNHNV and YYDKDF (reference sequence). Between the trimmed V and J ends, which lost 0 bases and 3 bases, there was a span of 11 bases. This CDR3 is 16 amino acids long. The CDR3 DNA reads TGTGCCACCAGCAGAGATCAGGGGGAGGACACCGGGGAGCTGTTTTTT. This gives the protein CATSRDQGEDTGELFF.

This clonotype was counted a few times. CDR3 coding DNA: TGTGCCAGCGGACCGGCCGGCAATCAGCCCCAGCATTTT. It specifies CASGPAGNQPQHF. This sequence joins TRBV12-3 or TRBV12-4 and TRBJ1-5; D unresolved. The CDR3 is 13 amino acids. Trimming removed 8 bases at V and 2 bases at J, with 10 bases between.

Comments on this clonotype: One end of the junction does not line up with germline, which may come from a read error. CDR3 in DNA: TGCAGTGCTAGGGCTGTTGAGACCCAGCACTTC. The encoded protein is CSARAVETQHF. This rearrangement joins TRBV20-1 to TRBJ2-5; no definite D call. The CDR3 contains 11 residues. Germline V gene sequence: CDR1 DFQATT, CDR2 SNEGSKA (reference sequence).

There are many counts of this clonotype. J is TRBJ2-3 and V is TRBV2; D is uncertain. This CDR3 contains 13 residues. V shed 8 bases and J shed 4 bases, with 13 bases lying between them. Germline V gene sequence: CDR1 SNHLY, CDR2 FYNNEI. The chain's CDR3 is CASSDPSADTQYF. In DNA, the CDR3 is TGTGCCAGCTCGGATCCGTCCGCAGATACGCAGTATTTT. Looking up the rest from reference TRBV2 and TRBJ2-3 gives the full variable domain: EPEVTQTPSHQVTQMGQEVILRCVPISNHLYFYWYRQILGQKVEFLVSFYNNEISEKSEIFDDQFSVERPDGSNFTLKIRSTKLEDSAMYFCASSDPSADTQYFGPGTRLTVL.

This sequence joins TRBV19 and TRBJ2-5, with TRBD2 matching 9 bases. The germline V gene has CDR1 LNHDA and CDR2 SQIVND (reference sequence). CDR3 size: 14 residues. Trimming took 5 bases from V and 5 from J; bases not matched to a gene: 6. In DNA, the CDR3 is TGTGCCAGTAGTTTGGGACTAGCCCTGGAGACCCAGTACTTC. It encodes CASSLGLALETQYF. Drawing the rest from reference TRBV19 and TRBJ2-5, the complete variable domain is DGGITQSPKYLFRKEGQNVTLSCEQNLNHDAMYWYRQDPGQGLRLIYYSQIVNDFQKGDIAEGYSVSREKKESFPLTVTSAQKNPTAFYLCASSLGLALETQYFGPGTRLLVL.

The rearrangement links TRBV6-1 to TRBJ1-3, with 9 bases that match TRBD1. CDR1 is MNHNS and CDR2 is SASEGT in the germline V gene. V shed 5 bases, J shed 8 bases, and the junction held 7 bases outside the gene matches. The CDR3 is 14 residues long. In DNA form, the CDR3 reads TGTGCCAGCAGTCCCCTACAGGGGGCGGACACCATATATTTT. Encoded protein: CASSPLQGADTIYF.

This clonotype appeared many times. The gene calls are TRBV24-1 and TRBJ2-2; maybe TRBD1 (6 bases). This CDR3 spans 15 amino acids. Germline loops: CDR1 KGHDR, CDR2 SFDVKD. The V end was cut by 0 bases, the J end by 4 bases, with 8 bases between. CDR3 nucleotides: TGTGCCACCAGTGATTTGAGGGGGATCACCGGGGAGCTGTTTTTT. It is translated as CATSDLRGITGELFF.

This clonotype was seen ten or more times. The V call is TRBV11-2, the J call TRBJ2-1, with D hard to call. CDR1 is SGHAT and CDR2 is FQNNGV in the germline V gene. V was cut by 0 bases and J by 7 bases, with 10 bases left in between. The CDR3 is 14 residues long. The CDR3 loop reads CASSLDALGNEQFF. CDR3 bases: TGTGCCAGCAGCTTAGATGCGTTGGGGAATGAGCAGTTCTTC.

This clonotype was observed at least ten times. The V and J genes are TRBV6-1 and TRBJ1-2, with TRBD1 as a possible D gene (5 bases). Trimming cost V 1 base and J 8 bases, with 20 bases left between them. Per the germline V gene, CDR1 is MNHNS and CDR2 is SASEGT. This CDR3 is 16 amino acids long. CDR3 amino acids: CASSEVMGRGPSGYTF. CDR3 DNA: TGTGCCAGCAGTGAAGTCATGGGGCGGGGTCCGAGCGGCTACACCTTC.

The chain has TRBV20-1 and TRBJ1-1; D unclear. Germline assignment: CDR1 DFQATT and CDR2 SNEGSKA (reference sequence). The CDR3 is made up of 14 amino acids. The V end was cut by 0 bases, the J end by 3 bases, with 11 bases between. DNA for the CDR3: TGCAGTGCTAGAGATACGGGGTCGGACACTGAAGCTTTCTTT. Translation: CSARDTGSDTEAFF.

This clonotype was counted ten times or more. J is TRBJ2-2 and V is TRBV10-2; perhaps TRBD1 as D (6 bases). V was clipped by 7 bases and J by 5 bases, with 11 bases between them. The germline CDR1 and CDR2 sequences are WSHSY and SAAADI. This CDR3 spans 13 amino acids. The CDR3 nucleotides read TGCGCCAGCACTATTACAGGGACCGGGGAGCTGTTTTTT. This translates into CASTITGTGELFF.

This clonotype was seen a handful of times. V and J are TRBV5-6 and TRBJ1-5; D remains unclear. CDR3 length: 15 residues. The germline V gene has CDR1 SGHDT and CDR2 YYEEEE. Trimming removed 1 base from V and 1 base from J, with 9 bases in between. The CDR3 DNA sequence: TGTGCCAGCAGCTTGCAGTTCGCGAGCAATCAGCCCCAGCATTTT. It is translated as CASSLQFASNQPQHF.

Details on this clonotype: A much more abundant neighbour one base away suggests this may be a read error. This CDR3 is CASSLGGKGGNQPQHF. CDR3 in DNA: TGTGCCAGCAGCTTAGGGGGGAAGGGCGGCAATCAGCCCCAGCATTTT. V is TRBV7-6 and J is TRBJ1-5; tentative D call: TRBD1 (5 bases). CDR1 SGHVS and CDR2 FNYEAQ come from the germline V gene. The V gene lost 1 base and the J gene lost 2 bases, with 12 bases spanning the gap. The CDR3 sequence is 16 residues long.

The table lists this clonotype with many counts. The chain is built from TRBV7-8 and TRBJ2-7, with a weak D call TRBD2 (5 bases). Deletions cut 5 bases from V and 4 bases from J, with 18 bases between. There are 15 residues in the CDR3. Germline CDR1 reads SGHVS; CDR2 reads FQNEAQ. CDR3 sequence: CASSPTPPRGYEQYF. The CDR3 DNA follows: TGTGCCAGCAGCCCGACACCCCCACGAGGGTACGAGCAGTACTTC.

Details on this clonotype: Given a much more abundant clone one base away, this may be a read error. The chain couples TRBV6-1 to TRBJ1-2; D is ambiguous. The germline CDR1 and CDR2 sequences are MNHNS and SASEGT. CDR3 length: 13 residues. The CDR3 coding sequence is TGTGCCAGCAGTGAAGAACAGAACTGTGGCTACACCTTC. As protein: CASSEEQNCGYTF.

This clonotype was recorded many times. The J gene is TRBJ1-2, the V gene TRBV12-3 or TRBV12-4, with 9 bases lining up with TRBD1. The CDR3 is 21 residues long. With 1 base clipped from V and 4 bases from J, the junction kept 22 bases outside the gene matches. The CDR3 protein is CASSLEWAAWTGVKGSYGYTF. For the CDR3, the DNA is TGTGCCAGCAGTTTAGAGTGGGCTGCGTGGACAGGGGTGAAAGGCAGCTATGGCTACACCTTC.